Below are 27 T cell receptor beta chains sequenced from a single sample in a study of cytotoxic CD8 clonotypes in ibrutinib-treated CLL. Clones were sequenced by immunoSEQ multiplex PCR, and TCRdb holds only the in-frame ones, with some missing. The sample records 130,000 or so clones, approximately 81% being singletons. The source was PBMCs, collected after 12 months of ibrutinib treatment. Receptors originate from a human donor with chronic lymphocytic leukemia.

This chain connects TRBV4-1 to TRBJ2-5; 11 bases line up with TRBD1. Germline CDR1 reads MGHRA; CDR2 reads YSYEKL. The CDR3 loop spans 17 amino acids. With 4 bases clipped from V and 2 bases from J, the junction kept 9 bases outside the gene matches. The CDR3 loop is CASSRARDRGYQETQYF. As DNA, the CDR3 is TGCGCCAGCAGCCGAGCAAGGGACAGGGGGTATCAAGAGACCCAGTACTTC.

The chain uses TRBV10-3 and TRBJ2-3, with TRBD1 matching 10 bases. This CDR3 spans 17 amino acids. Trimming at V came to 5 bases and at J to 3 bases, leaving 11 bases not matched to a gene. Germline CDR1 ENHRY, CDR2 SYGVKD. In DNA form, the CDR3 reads TGTGCCATCAGTACCTCTCTGCCGGGACAGGGGACAGATACGCAGTATTTT. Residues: CAISTSLPGQGTDTQYF.

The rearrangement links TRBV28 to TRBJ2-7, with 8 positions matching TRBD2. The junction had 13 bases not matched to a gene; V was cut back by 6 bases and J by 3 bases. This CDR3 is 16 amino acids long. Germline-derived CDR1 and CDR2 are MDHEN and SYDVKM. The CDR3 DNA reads TGTGCCAGCAGAGACCATTCCGGGACTAGTAGCTACGAGCAGTACTTC. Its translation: CASRDHSGTSSYEQYF. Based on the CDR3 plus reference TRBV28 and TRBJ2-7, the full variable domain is DVKVTQSSRYLVKRTGEKVFLECVQDMDHENMFWYRQDPGLGLRLIYFSYDVKMKEKGDIPEGYSVSREKKERFSLILESASTNQTSMYLCASRDHSGTSSYEQYFGPGTRLTVT.

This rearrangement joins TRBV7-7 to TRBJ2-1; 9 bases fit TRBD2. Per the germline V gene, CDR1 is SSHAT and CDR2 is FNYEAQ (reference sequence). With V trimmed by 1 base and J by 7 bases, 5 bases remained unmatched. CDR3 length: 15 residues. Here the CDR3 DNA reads TGTGCCAGCAGCTTAGGTCTAGCGGGGCCTAATGAGCAGTTCTTC. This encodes CASSLGLAGPNEQFF.

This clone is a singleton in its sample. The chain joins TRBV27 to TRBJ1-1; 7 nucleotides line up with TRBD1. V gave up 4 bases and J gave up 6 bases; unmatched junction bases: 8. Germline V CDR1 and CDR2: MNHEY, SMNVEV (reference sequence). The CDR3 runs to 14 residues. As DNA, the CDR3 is TGTGCCAGCAGTTCATTACAGGGGTTCGCTGAAGCTTTCTTT. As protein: CASSSLQGFAEAFF.

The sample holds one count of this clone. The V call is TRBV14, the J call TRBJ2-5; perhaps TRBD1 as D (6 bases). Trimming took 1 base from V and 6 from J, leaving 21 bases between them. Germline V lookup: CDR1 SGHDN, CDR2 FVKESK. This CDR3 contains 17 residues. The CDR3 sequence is CASSQVITGYTKKTQYF. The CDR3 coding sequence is TGTGCCAGCAGCCAAGTTATTACAGGGTACACCAAGAAGACCCAGTACTTC. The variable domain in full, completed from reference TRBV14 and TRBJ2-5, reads EAGVTQFPSHSVIEKGQTVTLRCDPISGHDNLYWYRRVMGKEIKFLLHFVKESKQDESGMPNNRFLAERTGGTYSTLKVQPAELEDSGVYFCASSQVITGYTKKTQYFGPGTRLLVL.

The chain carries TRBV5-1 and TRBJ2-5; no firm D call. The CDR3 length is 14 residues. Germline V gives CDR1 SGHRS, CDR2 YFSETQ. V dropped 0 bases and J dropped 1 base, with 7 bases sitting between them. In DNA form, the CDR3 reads TGCGCCAGCAGCTTGGTAGGCGGCCAAGAGACCCAGTACTTC. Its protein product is CASSLVGGQETQYF.

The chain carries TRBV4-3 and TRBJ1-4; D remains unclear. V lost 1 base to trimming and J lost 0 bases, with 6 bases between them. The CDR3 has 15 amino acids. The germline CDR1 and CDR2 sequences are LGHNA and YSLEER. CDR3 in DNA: TGCGCCAGCAGCCAAGCGCTGACAACTAATGAAAAACTGTTTTTT. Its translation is CASSQALTTNEKLFF.

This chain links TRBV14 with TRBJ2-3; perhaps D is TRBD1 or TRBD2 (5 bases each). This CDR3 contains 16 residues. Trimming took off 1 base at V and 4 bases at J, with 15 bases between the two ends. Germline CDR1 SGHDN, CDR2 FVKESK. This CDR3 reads CASSQGDGLWADTQYF. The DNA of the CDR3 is TGTGCCAGCAGCCAAGGGGACGGTCTTTGGGCAGATACGCAGTATTTT.

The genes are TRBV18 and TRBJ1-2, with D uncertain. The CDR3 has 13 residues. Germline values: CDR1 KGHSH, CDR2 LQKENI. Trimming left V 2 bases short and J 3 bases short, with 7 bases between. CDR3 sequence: CASSPFPDYGYTF. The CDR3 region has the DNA TGTGCCAGCTCACCATTCCCGGACTATGGCTACACCTTC.

The CDR3 DNA follows: TGTGCCAGCAGCGCCCGACCGGGACTAGCGGGAGGTACCGGGGAGCTGTTTTTT. It translates to CASSARPGLAGGTGELFF. The chain links TRBV9 to TRBJ2-2; 15 bases align to TRBD2. Germline-derived CDR1 and CDR2 are SGDLS and YYNGEE. The V segment lost 3 bases and the J segment 5 bases; nucleotides outside the gene matches: 8. CDR3 length equals 18 residues.

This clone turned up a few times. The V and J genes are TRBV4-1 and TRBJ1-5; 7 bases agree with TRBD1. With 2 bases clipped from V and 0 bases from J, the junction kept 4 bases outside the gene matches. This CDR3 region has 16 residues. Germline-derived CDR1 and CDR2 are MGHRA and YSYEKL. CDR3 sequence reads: CASSQSGTVSNQPQHF. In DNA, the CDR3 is TGCGCCAGCAGCCAATCCGGGACAGTTAGCAATCAGCCCCAGCATTTT.

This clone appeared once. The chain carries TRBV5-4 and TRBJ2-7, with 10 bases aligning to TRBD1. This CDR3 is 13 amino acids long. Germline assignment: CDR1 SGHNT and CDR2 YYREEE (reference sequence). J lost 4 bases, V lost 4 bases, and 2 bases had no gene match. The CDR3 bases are TGTGCCAGCAGCCGGGGACAGGGGTACGAGCAGTACTTC. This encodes CASSRGQGYEQYF.

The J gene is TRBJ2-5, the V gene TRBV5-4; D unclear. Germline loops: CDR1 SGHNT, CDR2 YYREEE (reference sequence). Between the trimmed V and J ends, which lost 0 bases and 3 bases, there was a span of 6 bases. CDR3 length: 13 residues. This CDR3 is CASSLGAEETQYF. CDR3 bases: TGTGCCAGCAGCTTGGGGGCAGAAGAGACCCAGTACTTC.

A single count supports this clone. In DNA, the CDR3 is TGTGCCTGGGGGGGGAACACCGGGGAGCTGTTTTTT. It encodes CAWGGNTGELFF. This sequence joins TRBV30 and TRBJ2-2; D may match TRBD1 or TRBD2 (5 bases each). CDR3 size: 12 residues. V dropped 5 bases and J dropped 1 base, with 5 bases sitting between them. Germline V gene lookup returns CDR1 GTSNPN and CDR2 SVGIG (reference sequence).

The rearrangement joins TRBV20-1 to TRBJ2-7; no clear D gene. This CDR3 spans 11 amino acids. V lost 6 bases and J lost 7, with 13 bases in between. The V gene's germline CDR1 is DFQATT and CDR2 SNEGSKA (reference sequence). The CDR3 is CSAGVLEEQYF. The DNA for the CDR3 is TGCAGTGCAGGAGTACTGGAGGAGCAGTACTTC.

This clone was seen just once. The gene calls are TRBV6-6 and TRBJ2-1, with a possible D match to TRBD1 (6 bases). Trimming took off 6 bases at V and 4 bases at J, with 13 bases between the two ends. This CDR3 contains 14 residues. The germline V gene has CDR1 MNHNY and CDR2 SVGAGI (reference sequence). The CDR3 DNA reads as TGTGCCAGCAGAACAGGGATTGTTTACAATGAGCAGTTCTTC. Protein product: CASRTGIVYNEQFF.

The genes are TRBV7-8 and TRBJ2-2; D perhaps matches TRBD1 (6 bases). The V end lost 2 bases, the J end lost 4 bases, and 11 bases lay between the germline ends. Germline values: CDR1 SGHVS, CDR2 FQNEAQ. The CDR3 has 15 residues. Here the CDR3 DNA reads TGTGCCAGCAGCTTATCCGGGACAACCACCGGGGAGCTGTTTTTT. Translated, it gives CASSLSGTTTGELFF.

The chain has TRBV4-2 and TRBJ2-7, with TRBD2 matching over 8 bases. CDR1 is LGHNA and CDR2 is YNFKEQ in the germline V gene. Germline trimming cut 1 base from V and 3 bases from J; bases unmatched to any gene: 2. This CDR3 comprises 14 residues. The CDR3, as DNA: TGTGCCAGCAGCCAAGGCAGCGGGGGCTACGAGCAGTACTTC. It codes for CASSQGSGGYEQYF.

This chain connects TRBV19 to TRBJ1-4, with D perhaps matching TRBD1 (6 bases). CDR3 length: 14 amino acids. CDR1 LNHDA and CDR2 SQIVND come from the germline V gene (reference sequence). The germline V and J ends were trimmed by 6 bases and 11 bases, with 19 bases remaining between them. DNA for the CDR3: TGTGCCAGTAGATCCGATCCCCCCGGGGGCAAACTGTTTTTT. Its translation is CASRSDPPGGKLFF. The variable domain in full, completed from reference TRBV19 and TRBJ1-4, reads DGGITQSPKYLFRKEGQNVTLSCEQNLNHDAMYWYRQDPGQGLRLIYYSQIVNDFQKGDIAEGYSVSREKKESFPLTVTSAQKNPTAFYLCASRSDPPGGKLFFGSGTQLSVL.

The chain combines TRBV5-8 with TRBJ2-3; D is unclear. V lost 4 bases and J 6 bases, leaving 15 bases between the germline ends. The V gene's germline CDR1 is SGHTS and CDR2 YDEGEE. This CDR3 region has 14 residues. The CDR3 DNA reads TGTGCCAGCAGCCACGGTGGGTCTGGGGATACGCAGTATTTT. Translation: CASSHGGSGDTQYF.

The CDR3 protein is CASSIYFPGTQPQHF. CDR3 sequence (DNA): TGTGCCAGTAGTATATACTTCCCAGGGACTCAGCCCCAGCATTTT. The V gene is TRBV19, the J gene TRBJ1-5; D might be TRBD1 (5 bases). The germline V and J ends were trimmed by 2 bases and 6 bases, with 14 bases remaining between them. This CDR3 spans 15 amino acids. From germline, CDR1 is LNHDA and CDR2 SQIVND (reference sequence). The full variable domain, rest sourced from reference TRBV19 and TRBJ1-5, is DGGITQSPKYLFRKEGQNVTLSCEQNLNHDAMYWYRQDPGQGLRLIYYSQIVNDFQKGDIAEGYSVSREKKESFPLTVTSAQKNPTAFYLCASSIYFPGTQPQHFGDGTRLSIL.

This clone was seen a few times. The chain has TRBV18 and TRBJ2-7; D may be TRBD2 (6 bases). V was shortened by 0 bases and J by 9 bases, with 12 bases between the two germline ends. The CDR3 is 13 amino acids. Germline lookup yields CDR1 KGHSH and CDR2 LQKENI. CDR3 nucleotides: TGTGCCAGCTCACCACCGGGCGGGAAGGGGCAGTACTTC. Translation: CASSPPGGKGQYF.

The DNA for the CDR3 is TGTGCCAGCAGCCGACTACAGGGGGCGGAAGAGCAGTACTTC. It encodes CASSRLQGAEEQYF. This chain uses TRBV7-9 with TRBJ2-7; 9 bases are shared with TRBD1. Germline trimming cut 5 bases from V and 7 bases from J; bases unmatched to any gene: 9. From germline, CDR1 is SEHNR and CDR2 FQNEAQ (reference sequence). CDR3 length: 14 amino acids.

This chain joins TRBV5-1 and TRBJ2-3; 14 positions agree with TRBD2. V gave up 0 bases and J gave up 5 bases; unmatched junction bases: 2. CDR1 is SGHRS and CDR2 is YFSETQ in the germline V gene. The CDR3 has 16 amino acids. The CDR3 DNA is TGCGCCAGCAGCTTGGGACTAGCGGGAGGGGAAGATACGCAGTATTTT. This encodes CASSLGLAGGEDTQYF.

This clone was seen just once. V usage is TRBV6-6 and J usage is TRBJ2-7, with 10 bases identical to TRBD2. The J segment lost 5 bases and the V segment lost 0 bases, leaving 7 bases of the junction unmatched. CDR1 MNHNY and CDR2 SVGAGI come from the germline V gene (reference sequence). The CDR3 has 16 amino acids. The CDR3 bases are TGTGCCAGCAGTTACTCCCTAGCGGGAGTTCGCGACGAGCAGTACTTC. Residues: CASSYSLAGVRDEQYF.

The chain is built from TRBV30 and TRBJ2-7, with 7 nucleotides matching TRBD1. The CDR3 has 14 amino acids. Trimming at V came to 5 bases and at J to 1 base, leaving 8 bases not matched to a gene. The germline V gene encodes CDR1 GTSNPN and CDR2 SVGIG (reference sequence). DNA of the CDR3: TGTGCCTGGTTGGGACGGGACAGTTCCTACGAGCAGTACTTC. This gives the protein CAWLGRDSSYEQYF.